A single sample is the source of the 4 T cell receptor beta chains below, sequenced in a study of Ad26.COV2.S vaccination and SARS-CoV-2 variants. The treatment denotes: around 19 received Ad26.COV2.S at low or high dose, single or two shots; 5 received placebo; per-sample allocation not given. At day 63 after the first vaccine or placebo injection, samples were drawn. The protocol was immunoSEQ multiplex PCR, while the TCRdb copy is restricted to in-frame clones and leaves out a portion. The sample consists of 200,000 to 250,000 clones, roughly 88% of them appearing once. Sequenced here: peripheral blood, sampled in a trial of Ad26.COV2.S vaccine versus placebo. Source of these receptors: a person aged 18-65 years who received the Ad26.COV2.S COVID-19 vaccine or a placebo.

The chain has TRBV28 and TRBJ1-3; D is unresolved. CDR1 MDHEN and CDR2 SYDVKM come from the germline V gene. The CDR3 length is 14 residues. V was trimmed by 5 bases and J by 7 bases, leaving 15 bases between them. The CDR3 nucleotides read TGTGCCAGCAGTCCCCCCGACCAGTCGAACACCATATATTTT. Protein product: CASSPPDQSNTIYF.

V is TRBV7-6 and J is TRBJ2-3; no clear D gene. CDR3 length: 14 residues. V lost 2 bases, J lost 2 bases, and 8 bases lay in between. Germline CDR1 is SGHVS and CDR2 is FNYEAQ. The CDR3, as DNA: TGTGCCAGCAGCTTAAACTTTCTCACAGATACGCAGTATTTT. Translation gives CASSLNFLTDTQYF.

The chain combines TRBV7-2 with TRBJ1-4, with 10 bases matching TRBD1. The junction had 19 bases not matched to a gene; V was cut back by 7 bases and J by 5 bases. The CDR3 runs to 19 residues. Germline-derived CDR1 and CDR2 are SGHTA and FQGNSA. CDR3 in DNA: TGTGCCAGCACCCGGGGTATACTTGGACAGGGGGGACGGAATGAAAAACTGTTTTTT. Its translation: CASTRGILGQGGRNEKLFF.

This clone was detected only once. The rearrangement uses TRBV7-2 and TRBJ2-7; TRBD1 might be the D (7 bases). Trimming removed 1 base from V and 7 bases from J, with 17 bases in between. The CDR3 runs 15 residues. Looked up from germline, CDR1 is SGHTA and CDR2 is FQGNSA. DNA of the CDR3: TGTGCCAGCAGCTTAGTTCGACAGGGAGGAATTGAGCAGTACTTC. It is translated as CASSLVRQGGIEQYF.